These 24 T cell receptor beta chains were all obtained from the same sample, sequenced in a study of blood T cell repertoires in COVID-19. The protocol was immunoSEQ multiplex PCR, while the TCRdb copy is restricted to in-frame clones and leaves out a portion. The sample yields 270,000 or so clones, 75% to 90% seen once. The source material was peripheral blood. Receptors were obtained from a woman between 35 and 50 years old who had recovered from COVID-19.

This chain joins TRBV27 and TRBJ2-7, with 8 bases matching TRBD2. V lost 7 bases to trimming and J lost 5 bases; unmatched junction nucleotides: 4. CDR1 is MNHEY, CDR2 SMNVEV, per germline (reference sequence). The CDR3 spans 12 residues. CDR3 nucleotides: TGTGCCAGCAAGCGGGAGAAGAACGAGCAGTACGTC. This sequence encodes CASKREKNEQYV.

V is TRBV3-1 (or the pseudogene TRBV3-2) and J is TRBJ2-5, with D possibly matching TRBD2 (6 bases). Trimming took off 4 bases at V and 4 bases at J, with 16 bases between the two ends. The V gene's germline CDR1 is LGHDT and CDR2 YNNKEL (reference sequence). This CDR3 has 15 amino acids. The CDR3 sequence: CASSPTAPSVETQYF. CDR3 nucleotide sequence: TGTGCCAGCAGCCCAACAGCCCCTAGCGTAGAGACCCAGTACTTC.

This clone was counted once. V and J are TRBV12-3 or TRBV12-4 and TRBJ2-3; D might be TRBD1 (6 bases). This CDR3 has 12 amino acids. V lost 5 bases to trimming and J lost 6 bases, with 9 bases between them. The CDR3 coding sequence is TGTGCCAGCAGTACAGGGAGCGATACGCAGTATTTT. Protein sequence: CASSTGSDTQYF.

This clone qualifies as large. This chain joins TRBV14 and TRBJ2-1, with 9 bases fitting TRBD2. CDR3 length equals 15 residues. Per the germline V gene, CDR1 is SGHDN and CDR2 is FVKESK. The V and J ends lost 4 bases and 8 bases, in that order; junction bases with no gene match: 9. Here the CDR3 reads CASSPTGLARYEQFF. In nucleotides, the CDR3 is TGTGCCAGCAGCCCGACCGGACTAGCGAGGTATGAGCAGTTCTTC.

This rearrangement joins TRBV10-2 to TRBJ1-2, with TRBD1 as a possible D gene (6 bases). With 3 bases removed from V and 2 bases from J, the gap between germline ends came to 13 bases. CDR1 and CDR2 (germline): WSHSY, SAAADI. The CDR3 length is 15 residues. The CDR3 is CASSDYATGNYGYTF. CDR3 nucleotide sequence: TGCGCCAGCAGTGACTATGCGACAGGAAACTATGGCTACACCTTC.

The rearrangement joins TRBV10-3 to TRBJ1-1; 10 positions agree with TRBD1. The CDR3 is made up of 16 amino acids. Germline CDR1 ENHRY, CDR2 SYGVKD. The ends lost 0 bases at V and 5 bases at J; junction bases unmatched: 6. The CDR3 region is CAISESGTGAGTEAFF. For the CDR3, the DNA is TGTGCCATCAGTGAGTCGGGGACAGGGGCCGGAACTGAAGCTTTCTTT.

The CDR3 nucleotides are TGTGCCAGCAGCCAGGAAACAGGGTGGCATGGCTACACCTTC. It codes for CASSQETGWHGYTF. V is TRBV3-1 (or the pseudogene TRBV3-2) and J is TRBJ1-2; D might be TRBD1 (6 bases). Trimming took 3 bases from V and 6 from J, leaving 14 bases between them. The CDR3 is 14 amino acids. Germline-derived CDR1 and CDR2 are LGHDT and YNNKEL (reference sequence).

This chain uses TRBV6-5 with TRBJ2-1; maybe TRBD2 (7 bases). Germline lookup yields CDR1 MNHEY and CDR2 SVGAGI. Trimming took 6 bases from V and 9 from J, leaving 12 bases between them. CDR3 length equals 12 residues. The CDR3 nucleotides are TGTGCCAGCAGGACGGGGGGCGGTGAGCAGTTCTTC. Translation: CASRTGGGEQFF.

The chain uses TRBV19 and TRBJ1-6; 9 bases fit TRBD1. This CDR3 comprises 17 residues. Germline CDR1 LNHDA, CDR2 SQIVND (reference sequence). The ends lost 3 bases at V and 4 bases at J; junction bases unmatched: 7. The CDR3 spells CASSILHDRGYNSPLHF. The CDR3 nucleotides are TGTGCCAGTAGTATCCTACACGACAGGGGGTATAATTCACCCCTCCACTTT.

The CDR3 DNA is TGTGCCAGCAGCTCCGCGTGGGGACAGGCAACCTACGAGCAGTACTTC. As protein: CASSSAWGQATYEQYF. The genes are TRBV7-2 and TRBJ2-7, with TRBD1 matching 8 bases. Germline V gene sequence: CDR1 SGHTA, CDR2 FQGNSA. The CDR3 sequence is 16 residues long. The V segment lost 4 bases and the J segment 2 bases; nucleotides outside the gene matches: 10.

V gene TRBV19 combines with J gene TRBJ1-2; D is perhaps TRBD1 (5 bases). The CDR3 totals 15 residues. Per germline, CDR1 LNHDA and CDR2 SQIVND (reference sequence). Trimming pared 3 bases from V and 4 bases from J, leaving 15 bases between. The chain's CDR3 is CASSIYGREAYGYTF. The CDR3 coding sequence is TGTGCCAGTAGTATTTATGGCAGGGAGGCCTATGGCTACACCTTC.

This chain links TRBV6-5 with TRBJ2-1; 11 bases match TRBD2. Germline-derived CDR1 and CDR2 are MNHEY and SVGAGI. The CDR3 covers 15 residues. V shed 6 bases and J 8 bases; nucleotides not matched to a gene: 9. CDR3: CASRGTSGGFYEQFF. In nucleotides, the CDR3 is TGTGCCAGCAGGGGAACTAGCGGGGGTTTCTATGAGCAGTTCTTC.

CDR3 in amino acids: CASSWLGLHNEQFF. The CDR3 DNA sequence: TGTGCCAGCAGTTGGCTCGGACTTCACAATGAGCAGTTCTTC. The chain is built from TRBV28 and TRBJ2-1; D possibly corresponds to TRBD2 (5 bases). Trimming removed 4 bases at V and 5 bases at J, with 12 bases between. CDR3 size: 14 residues. Germline CDR1 and CDR2: MDHEN and SYDVKM.

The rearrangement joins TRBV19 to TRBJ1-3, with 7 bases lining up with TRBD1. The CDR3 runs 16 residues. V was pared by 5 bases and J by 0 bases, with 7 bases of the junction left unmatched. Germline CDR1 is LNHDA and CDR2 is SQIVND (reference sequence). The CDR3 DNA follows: TGTGCCAGTAGTTCGGGACAGCTCTTCTCTGGAAACACCATATATTTT. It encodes CASSSGQLFSGNTIYF.

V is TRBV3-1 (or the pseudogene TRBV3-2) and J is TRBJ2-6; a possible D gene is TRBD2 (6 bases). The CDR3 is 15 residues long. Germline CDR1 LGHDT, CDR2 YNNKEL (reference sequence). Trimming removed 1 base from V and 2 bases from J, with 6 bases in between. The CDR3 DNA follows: TGTGCCAGCAGCCAAGCGGGGGCTGGGGCCAACGTCCTGACTTTC. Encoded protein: CASSQAGAGANVLTF.

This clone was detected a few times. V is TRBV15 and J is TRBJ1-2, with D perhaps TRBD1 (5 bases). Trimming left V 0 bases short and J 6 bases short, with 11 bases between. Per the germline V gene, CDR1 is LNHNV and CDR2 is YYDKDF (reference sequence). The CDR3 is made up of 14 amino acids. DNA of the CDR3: TGTGCCACCAGCAGAGATTTACAGGAAAATGGCTACACCTTC. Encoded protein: CATSRDLQENGYTF.

In DNA form, the CDR3 reads TGTGCCAGCAGTTTAGCGGGACTAGGGAAGGGCTACTACGAGCAGTACGTC. Amino acid sequence: CASSLAGLGKGYYEQYV. The chain links TRBV28 to TRBJ2-7; the match to TRBD2 covers 8 bases. This CDR3 region has 17 residues. Trimming took 2 bases from V and 3 from J; bases not matched to a gene: 12. CDR1 MDHEN and CDR2 SYDVKM come from the germline V gene.

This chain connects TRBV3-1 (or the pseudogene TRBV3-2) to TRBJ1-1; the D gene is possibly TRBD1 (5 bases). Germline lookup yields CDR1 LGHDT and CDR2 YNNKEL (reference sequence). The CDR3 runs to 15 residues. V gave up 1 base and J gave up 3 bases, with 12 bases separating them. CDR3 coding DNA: TGTGCCAGCAGCCAAGTGGGTGGGGCGGACACTGAAGCTTTCTTT. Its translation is CASSQVGGADTEAFF.

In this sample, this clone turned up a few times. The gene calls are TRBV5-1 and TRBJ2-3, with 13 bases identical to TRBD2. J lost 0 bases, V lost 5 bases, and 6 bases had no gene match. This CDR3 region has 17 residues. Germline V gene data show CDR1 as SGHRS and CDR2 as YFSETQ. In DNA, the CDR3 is TGCGCCAGCAGTCGGACTAGCGGGGGCTCTAGCACAGATACGCAGTATTTT. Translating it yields CASSRTSGGSSTDTQYF.

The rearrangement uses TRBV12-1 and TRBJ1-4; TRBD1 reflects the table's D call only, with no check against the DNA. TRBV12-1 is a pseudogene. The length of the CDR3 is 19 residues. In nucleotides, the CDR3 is TGTGCCAGCAGCTGCCCGGGCAGGGTACCGATCTCGTCTAATGAAAAACTGTTTTTT. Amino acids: CASSCPGRVPISSNEKLFF.

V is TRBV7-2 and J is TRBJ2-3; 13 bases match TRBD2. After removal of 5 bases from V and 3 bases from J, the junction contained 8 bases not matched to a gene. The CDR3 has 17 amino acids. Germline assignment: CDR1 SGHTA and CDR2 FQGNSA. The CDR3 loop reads CASSPRLAGGGTDTQYF. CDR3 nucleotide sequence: TGTGCCAGCAGCCCGAGACTAGCGGGGGGAGGAACAGATACGCAGTATTTT.

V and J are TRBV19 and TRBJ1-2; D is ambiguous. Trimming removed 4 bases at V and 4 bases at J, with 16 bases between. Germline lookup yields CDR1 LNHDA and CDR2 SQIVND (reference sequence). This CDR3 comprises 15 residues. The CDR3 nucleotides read TGTGCCAGTAGTACTCAAGTTCGTGAGATCTATGGCTACACCTTC. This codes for CASSTQVREIYGYTF. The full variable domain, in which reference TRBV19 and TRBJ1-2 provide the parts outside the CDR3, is DGGITQSPKYLFRKEGQNVTLSCEQNLNHDAMYWYRQDPGQGLRLIYYSQIVNDFQKGDIAEGYSVSREKKESFPLTVTSAQKNPTAFYLCASSTQVREIYGYTFGSGTRLTVV.

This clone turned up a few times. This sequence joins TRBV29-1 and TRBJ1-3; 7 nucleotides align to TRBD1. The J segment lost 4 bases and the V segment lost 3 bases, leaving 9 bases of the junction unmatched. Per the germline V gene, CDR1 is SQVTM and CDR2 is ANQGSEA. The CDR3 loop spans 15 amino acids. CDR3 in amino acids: CSVEGDRARGNTIYF. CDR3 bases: TGCAGCGTTGAGGGCGACAGGGCTCGAGGAAACACCATATATTTT.

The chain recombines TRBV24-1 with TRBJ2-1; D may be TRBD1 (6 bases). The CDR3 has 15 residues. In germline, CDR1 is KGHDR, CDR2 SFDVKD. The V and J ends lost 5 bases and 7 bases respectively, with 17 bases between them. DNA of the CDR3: TGTGCCACCAGTGGACAACAGGGCCACCTAAATGAGCAGTTCTTC. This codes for CATSGQQGHLNEQFF.